What follows are 25 T cell receptor beta chains derived from one specimen sequenced in a study of identifying expanded T cells in peripheral blood. Produced via immunoSEQ multiplex PCR; TCRdb's table is partial and in-frame only. This sample has about 80,000 clones, with around 89% found just once. The sequenced sample consisted of blood. These receptors were obtained from a person aged 18 to 70 in good health.

This chain connects TRBV2 to TRBJ2-6; the D gene could be TRBD1 or TRBD2 (5 bases each). The CDR3 loop spans 19 amino acids. From germline, CDR1 is SNHLY and CDR2 FYNNEI. V dropped 10 bases and J dropped 2 bases, with 27 bases sitting between them. The chain's CDR3 is CAILAPRDGSRTGANVLTF. In DNA form, the CDR3 reads TGTGCCATCCTAGCCCCCCGGGACGGCTCTCGGACTGGGGCCAACGTCCTGACTTTC.

The chain couples TRBV19 to TRBJ1-6; D uncertain. V shed 5 bases and J shed 13 bases, with 12 bases lying between them. The CDR3 sequence is 12 residues long. Germline V gives CDR1 LNHDA, CDR2 SQIVND (reference sequence). The CDR3 sequence: CASSPSGLPLHF. For the CDR3, the DNA is TGTGCCAGTAGTCCCTCGGGTCTGCCCCTCCACTTT.

The chain combines TRBV5-6 with TRBJ2-4; D perhaps matches TRBD2 (6 bases). Germline CDR1 reads SGHDT; CDR2 reads YYEEEE. CDR3 length: 16 residues. V shed 0 bases and J shed 0 bases, with 10 bases lying between them. CDR3 coding DNA: TGTGCCAGCAGCTTGGGTGCGGGGCTAGCCAAAAACATTCAGTACTTC. This codes for CASSLGAGLAKNIQYF.

Ten or more counts support this clone. The chain employs TRBV4-1 and TRBJ2-5, with D perhaps matching TRBD1 (7 bases). The CDR3 is made up of 13 amino acids. Germline V CDR1 and CDR2: MGHRA, YSYEKL. V gave up 4 bases and J gave up 5 bases, with 11 bases separating them. The CDR3 region has the DNA TGCGCCAGCAGCCCACCAGGGGGGGAGACCCAGTACTTC. Encoded protein: CASSPPGGETQYF.

CDR3 nucleotide sequence: TGTGCCAGCAGCGTAAACAGGGATCAGCCCCAGCATTTT. It encodes CASSVNRDQPQHF. V and J are TRBV7-6 and TRBJ1-5; perhaps TRBD1 as D (6 bases). The CDR3 is made up of 13 amino acids. Per germline, CDR1 SGHVS and CDR2 FNYEAQ. Trimming removed 5 bases from V and 5 bases from J, with 10 bases in between.

V gene TRBV27 combines with J gene TRBJ1-2; D not certain. Germline CDR1 reads MNHEY; CDR2 reads SMNVEV (reference sequence). CDR3 length: 13 amino acids. Between the trimmed V and J ends, which lost 7 bases and 8 bases, there was a span of 17 bases. The DNA of the CDR3 is TGTGCCAGCACCGGCCCTATGGGCCGGGGCTACACCTTC. This sequence encodes CASTGPMGRGYTF.

The count of this clone is one. The J gene is TRBJ2-7, the V gene TRBV5-6; 13 bases match TRBD2. Germline assignment: CDR1 SGHDT and CDR2 YYEEEE. The CDR3 loop spans 15 amino acids. With 4 bases clipped from V and 2 bases from J, the junction kept 3 bases outside the gene matches. This chain's CDR3 is CASSEGTSGTYEQYF. DNA for the CDR3: TGTGCCAGCAGCGAGGGGACTAGCGGGACCTACGAGCAGTACTTC.

The CDR3 sequence: CASGFPPPTLGYTF. CDR3 sequence (DNA): TGTGCTAGTGGTTTCCCCCCACCGACATTGGGCTACACCTTC. The chain employs TRBV12-5 and TRBJ1-2; D is uncertain. CDR1 is LGHNT and CDR2 is FRNRAP in the germline V gene. CDR3 length: 14 residues. V was shortened by 3 bases and J by 8 bases, with 16 bases between the two germline ends.

This clone came up a few times. The rearrangement uses TRBV7-3 and TRBJ2-3; D may correspond to TRBD1 or TRBD2 (5 bases each). This CDR3 spans 15 amino acids. Trimming shortened V by 5 bases and J by 3 bases, and 15 bases separated the two germline ends. Germline assignment: CDR1 SGHTA and CDR2 FQGTGA. CDR3 sequence reads: CASSLRGSGTDTQYF. The CDR3 coding sequence is TGTGCCAGCAGCCTCCGGGGCTCGGGGACAGATACGCAGTATTTT.

This chain connects TRBV6-6 to TRBJ1-2; D remains ambiguous. The CDR3 loop spans 12 amino acids. V was clipped by 6 bases and J by 4 bases, with 9 bases between them. Per germline, CDR1 MNHNY and CDR2 SVGAGI (reference sequence). Here the CDR3 reads CASSSTGYGYTF. The CDR3 DNA sequence: TGTGCCAGCAGCTCTACTGGCTATGGCTACACCTTC.

This chain connects TRBV11-1 to TRBJ2-7; D not resolved. Trimming stripped 1 base from V and 5 bases from J, with 6 bases between. In germline, CDR1 is SGHAT, CDR2 FQDESV (reference sequence). The CDR3 has 12 amino acids. The CDR3 reads CASSLVLHEQYF. The CDR3 coding sequence is TGTGCCAGCAGCTTAGTCCTCCACGAGCAGTACTTC.

The V gene is TRBV5-6, the J gene TRBJ1-5; possible D gene TRBD1, 6 bases. V was trimmed by 3 bases and J by 4 bases, leaving 11 bases between them. The germline V gene has CDR1 SGHDT and CDR2 YYEEEE. CDR3 size: 14 residues. CDR3: CASSSYRENQPQHF. DNA for the CDR3: TGTGCCAGCAGCTCCTACAGGGAGAATCAGCCCCAGCATTTT.

The V and J genes are TRBV11-2 and TRBJ2-5; D gene unclear. This CDR3 is built from 15 residues. Germline CDR1 reads SGHAT; CDR2 reads FQNNGV. Trimming cost V 1 base and J 9 bases, with 18 bases left between them. This CDR3 is CASSLGLASLAAQYF. CDR3 coding DNA: TGTGCCAGCAGCTTAGGGCTGGCCAGCCTCGCTGCCCAGTACTTC.

The rearrangement uses TRBV7-6 and TRBJ2-1; D not certain. This CDR3 is 15 amino acids long. Germline values: CDR1 SGHVS, CDR2 FNYEAQ. V lost 1 base and J 9 bases, leaving 16 bases between the germline ends. The CDR3 protein is CASSLDSSRRGEQFF. The CDR3 DNA reads TGTGCCAGCAGCTTAGACTCGTCCAGGCGCGGTGAGCAGTTCTTC.

The rearrangement uses TRBV30 and TRBJ1-5; weak D call: TRBD1 (5 bases). Germline V gene sequence: CDR1 GTSNPN, CDR2 SVGIG (reference sequence). The CDR3 runs to 14 residues. Trimming took 3 bases from V and 3 from J, leaving 12 bases between them. The CDR3 DNA reads as TGTGCCTGGAGCCCCGGGACTCTCAATCAGCCCCAGCATTTT. This gives the protein CAWSPGTLNQPQHF.

The J gene is TRBJ2-1, the V gene TRBV7-2; TRBD1 agrees at 7 bases. Germline V lookup: CDR1 SGHTA, CDR2 FQGNSA. CDR3 length equals 14 residues. V gave up 5 bases and J gave up 10 bases; unmatched junction bases: 11. The CDR3 sequence is CASSHRQGLGEQFF. CDR3 DNA sequence: TGTGCCAGCAGCCACCGACAGGGCTTGGGGGAGCAGTTCTTC.

This chain links TRBV4-2 with TRBJ2-3; the match to TRBD2 covers 10 bases. The germline CDR1 and CDR2 sequences are LGHNA and YNFKEQ. V was pared by 5 bases and J by 5 bases, with 4 bases of the junction left unmatched. The CDR3 loop spans 14 amino acids. CDR3 DNA: TGTGCCAGCAGCTCTAGCGGGGGAAGAGATACGCAGTATTTT. This encodes CASSSSGGRDTQYF.

This chain links TRBV9 with TRBJ1-6; the D is unclear. Deletions cut 0 bases from V and 8 bases from J, with 9 bases between. This CDR3 spans 14 amino acids. The germline gives CDR1 SGDLS, CDR2 YYNGEE. This CDR3 reads CASSVEMVDSPLHF. The CDR3 DNA follows: TGTGCCAGCAGCGTAGAAATGGTCGATTCACCCCTCCACTTT.

This sequence joins TRBV4-1 and TRBJ1-5; D not resolved. Trimming removed 0 bases at V and 3 bases at J, with 9 bases between. Germline-derived CDR1 and CDR2 are MGHRA and YSYEKL. The CDR3 extends over 15 amino acids. The CDR3 DNA follows: TGCGCCAGCAGCCAAGATGGTCAGTTCAATCAGCCCCAGCATTTT. Its translation is CASSQDGQFNQPQHF.

This clone was recorded once. The chain links TRBV5-4 to TRBJ2-3; D gene uncertain. The germline V and J ends were trimmed by 6 bases and 0 bases, with 17 bases remaining between them. The V gene's germline CDR1 is SGHNT and CDR2 YYREEE (reference sequence). The CDR3 has 16 amino acids. In DNA, the CDR3 is TGTGCCAGCACCCATAACCGGGCCTTAAGCACAGATACGCAGTATTTT. Amino acids: CASTHNRALSTDTQYF.

V usage is TRBV28 and J usage is TRBJ2-7; unclear D gene. The V end was cut by 2 bases, the J end by 3 bases, with 11 bases between. There are 14 residues in the CDR3. CDR1 is MDHEN and CDR2 is SYDVKM in the germline V gene. The CDR3: CASSLDPTSYEQYF. The CDR3 bases are TGTGCCAGCAGTTTAGATCCTACGAGCTACGAGCAGTACTTC.

A single count supports this clone. The chain combines TRBV2 with TRBJ2-5, with D perhaps matching TRBD1 (6 bases). CDR1 and CDR2 from the germline V gene are SNHLY and FYNNEI. Trimming took 5 bases from V and 3 from J, leaving 13 bases between them. This CDR3 has 14 amino acids. The CDR3 nucleotides read TGTGCCAGCAGTACAGGGTGGGGGAAAGAGACCCAGTACTTC. This codes for CASSTGWGKETQYF. Together with reference TRBV2 and TRBJ2-5, the CDR3 gives the full variable domain: EPEVTQTPSHQVTQMGQEVILRCVPISNHLYFYWYRQILGQKVEFLVSFYNNEISEKSEIFDDQFSVERPDGSNFTLKIRSTKLEDSAMYFCASSTGWGKETQYFGPGTRLLVL.

The chain joins TRBV27 to TRBJ1-5; possibly TRBD1 for D (5 bases). Trimming pared 2 bases from V and 5 bases from J, leaving 10 bases between. CDR3 length equals 14 residues. Germline lookup yields CDR1 MNHEY and CDR2 SMNVEV (reference sequence). CDR3 amino acids: CASSLGGSHQPQHF. The DNA for the CDR3 is TGTGCCAGCAGTTTAGGGGGTTCACATCAGCCCCAGCATTTT.

The CDR3 reads CASKYGSYEQYF. The CDR3 nucleotides read TGTGCCAGCAAGTATGGCTCCTACGAGCAGTACTTC. This sequence joins TRBV2 and TRBJ2-7; no definite D call. With 7 bases removed from V and 0 bases from J, the gap between germline ends came to 7 bases. Per germline, CDR1 SNHLY and CDR2 FYNNEI. This CDR3 is built from 12 residues.

The chain links TRBV6-4 to TRBJ2-2; tentatively, D is TRBD1 (5 bases). The CDR3 covers 13 residues. Germline CDR1 and CDR2: MRHNA and SNTAGT. Trimming shortened V by 9 bases and J by 4 bases, and 12 bases separated the two germline ends. The chain's CDR3 is CASRGTSTGELFF. The CDR3 region has the DNA TGTGCCAGTAGGGGTACGAGCACCGGGGAGCTGTTTTTT.